Described below is a single T cell receptor beta chain sequence and its context. A junction boundary mismatches the germline segment, possibly from a read error. This entry belongs to a study of T cells in Graves' hyperthyroidism and ophthalmopathy. Researchers amplified the TCR beta CDR3 regions from RNA transcripts. First-round RT-PCR targeting the TCR CDR3 was performed with the HTBI primer set. Each CDR3 protein gets one entry after TCRdb re-called the multiplex PCR reads with MiXCR. The sample records approximately 400,000 distinct CDR3 sequences, less than 20% being singletons. Germline assignment: CDR1 SGHRS and CDR2 YFSETQ. The CDR3 runs 14 residues. The diagnostic basis comprised clinical symptoms, serum thyroxine and TRAb, thyroid ultrasound and orbital computed tomography.

This TCR derives from a woman aged 18-35 years with Graves' hyperthyroidism. Material: blood. The V call is TRBV5-1, the J call TRBJ1-2; D remains unclear. The CDR3 DNA is TGCGCCGGCAGCCCGGAGACGGGCCTCTATGGCTACACCTTC. Encoded protein: CAGSPETGLYGYTF. Together with reference TRBV5-1 and TRBJ1-2, the CDR3 gives the full variable domain: KAGVTQTPRYLIKTRGQQVTLSCSPISGHRSVSWYQQTPGQGLQFLFEYFSETQRNKGNFPGRFSGRQFSNSRSEMNVSTLELGDSALYLCAGSPETGLYGYTFGSGTRLTVV.